One sample yielded the 30 T cell receptor beta chains listed below, sequenced in a study of T cells in Graves' hyperthyroidism and ophthalmopathy. The investigators amplified TCR beta CDR3 regions from RNA transcripts. First-round RT-PCR targeting the TCR CDR3 was performed with the HTBI primer set. A single record per CDR3 protein comes from TCRdb applying MiXCR to the multiplex PCR reads. The data show nearly 600,000 distinct CDR3 sequences, approximately 15% seen once. Sequencing was carried out using blood. These receptors were obtained from a woman aged 18-35 years with Graves' ophthalmopathy.

This clonotype was picked up many times. The chain employs TRBV28 and TRBJ2-3, with D perhaps assigned TRBD1 or TRBD2 (5 bases each). Trimming took off 3 bases at V and 2 bases at J, with 21 bases between the two ends. Germline V gene lookup returns CDR1 MDHEN and CDR2 SYDVKM. This CDR3 region has 18 residues. Written as DNA, the CDR3 is TGTGCCAGCAGTTTCTGGGCCCGGGGCTCCGCGTACACAGATACGCAGTATTTT. Residues: CASSFWARGSAYTDTQYF.

This clonotype was counted many times. The chain has TRBV3-1 and TRBJ2-1, with D hard to call. V shed 1 base and J shed 12 bases, with 10 bases lying between them. CDR1 is LGHDT, CDR2 YNNKEL, per germline (reference sequence). This CDR3 is built from 12 residues. The CDR3 coding sequence is TGTGCCAGCAGCCAAGGTTTAGTTGGGCAGTTCTTC. Protein product: CASSQGLVGQFF.

This clonotype was seen repeatedly, ten times or more. The V call is TRBV12-3 or TRBV12-4, the J call TRBJ1-1; D is unclear. Between the trimmed V and J ends, which lost 2 bases and 4 bases, there was a span of 11 bases. This CDR3 contains 14 residues. CDR3 protein: CASSLRMEGTEAFF. The CDR3, as DNA: TGTGCCAGCAGTTTAAGGATGGAGGGCACTGAAGCTTTCTTT.

There are many counts of this clonotype. J is TRBJ2-1 and V is TRBV2; 11 bases match TRBD2. The CDR3 runs 13 residues. The germline V gene has CDR1 SNHLY and CDR2 FYNNEI. The trim removed 10 bases at V and 3 bases at J, leaving 2 bases unmatched. CDR3 DNA: TGTGCCATCGGGACTAGCGGCTACAATGAGCAGTTCTTC. Translating it yields CAIGTSGYNEQFF. Full variable domain (remainder filled in from reference TRBV2 and TRBJ2-1): EPEVTQTPSHQVTQMGQEVILRCVPISNHLYFYWYRQILGQKVEFLVSFYNNEISEKSEIFDDQFSVERPDGSNFTLKIRSTKLEDSAMYFCAIGTSGYNEQFFGPGTRLTVL.

In this sample, this clonotype turned up many times. The chain combines TRBV30 with TRBJ2-7; no reliable D call. The V end was cut by 0 bases, the J end by 3 bases, with 6 bases between. Germline V CDR1 and CDR2: GTSNPN, SVGIG (reference sequence). The CDR3 is 12 amino acids. CDR3 nucleotides: TGTGCCTGGAGTGTAGCCAACTACGAGCAGTACTTC. This gives the protein CAWSVANYEQYF.

The V gene is TRBV10-3, the J gene TRBJ2-7, with D uncertain. The V gene's germline CDR1 is ENHRY and CDR2 SYGVKD. CDR3 size: 11 residues. Deletions cut 4 bases from V and 3 bases from J, with 4 bases between. CDR3 DNA sequence: TGTGCCATCAGTGGGATCTACGAGCAGTACTTC. The encoded protein is CAISGIYEQYF.

The gene calls are TRBV15 and TRBJ2-3, with D perhaps TRBD1 (6 bases). V lost 4 bases and J 4 bases, leaving 15 bases between the germline ends. Germline-derived CDR1 and CDR2 are LNHNV and YYDKDF (reference sequence). This CDR3 region has 15 residues. The CDR3 protein is CATSTRDNGPDTQYF. CDR3 nucleotides: TGTGCCACCAGCACGAGGGACAACGGCCCAGATACGCAGTATTTT.

This clonotype was observed at least ten times. V usage is TRBV20-1 and J usage is TRBJ2-1; D remains ambiguous. Germline assignment: CDR1 DFQATT and CDR2 SNEGSKA (reference sequence). CDR3 length: 15 residues. The V end lost 0 bases, the J end lost 2 bases, and 11 bases lay between the germline ends. The CDR3: CSARDLDLAYNEQFF. The CDR3 bases are TGCAGTGCTAGAGATTTGGACCTAGCCTACAATGAGCAGTTCTTC.

This clonotype was counted at least ten times. This chain links TRBV2 with TRBJ2-1; D unclear. CDR1 SNHLY and CDR2 FYNNEI come from the germline V gene. The CDR3 has 12 residues. Trimming shortened V by 7 bases and J by 5 bases, and 9 bases separated the two germline ends. DNA of the CDR3: TGTGCCAGCACATGGTCGAACAATGAGCAGTTCTTC. As protein: CASTWSNNEQFF.

This clonotype came up many times. The chain joins TRBV28 to TRBJ2-2; D is perhaps TRBD1 or TRBD2 (5 bases each). This CDR3 spans 18 amino acids. Germline CDR1 MDHEN, CDR2 SYDVKM. Trimming removed 5 bases from V and 3 bases from J, with 22 bases in between. Here the CDR3 reads CASSGGWGFPADTGELFF. CDR3 DNA sequence: TGTGCCAGCAGTGGCGGGTGGGGCTTCCCTGCGGACACCGGGGAGCTGTTTTTT.

This clonotype was seen a handful of times. The CDR3 is CASRSVWNRLAESYEQYF. The CDR3 DNA reads as TGCGCCAGCAGGTCGGTCTGGAACCGACTAGCGGAGTCCTACGAGCAGTACTTC. This rearrangement joins TRBV4-1 to TRBJ2-7; TRBD2 agrees at 9 bases. The ends lost 6 bases at V and 1 base at J; junction bases unmatched: 16. Per germline, CDR1 MGHRA and CDR2 YSYEKL. The CDR3 totals 18 residues.

V is TRBV13 and J is TRBJ1-1, with TRBD1 as a possible D gene (6 bases). CDR3 length equals 17 residues. V lost 5 bases, J lost 0 bases, and 19 bases lay in between. CDR1 PRHDT and CDR2 FYEKMQ come from the germline V gene (reference sequence). The CDR3 coding sequence is TGTGCCAGCAGCCATCAGGGGATGGGAGCTCTGAACACTGAAGCTTTCTTT. Translating gives CASSHQGMGALNTEAFF. Variable domain in full (rest from reference TRBV13 and TRBJ1-1): AAGVIQSPRHLIKEKRETATLKCYPIPRHDTVYWYQQGPGQDPQFLISFYEKMQSDKGSIPDRFSAQQFSDYHSELNMSSLELGDSALYFCASSHQGMGALNTEAFFGQGTRLTVV.

This chain connects TRBV4-1 to TRBJ2-7, with 10 bases aligning to TRBD1. CDR1 is MGHRA, CDR2 YSYEKL, per germline. The ends lost 4 bases at V and 5 bases at J; junction bases unmatched: 11. The CDR3 sequence is 16 residues long. The CDR3 here is CASSRLVGTGDNEQYF. The CDR3, as DNA: TGCGCCAGCAGCCGCCTAGTAGGGACAGGGGACAACGAGCAGTACTTC.

DNA of the CDR3: TGTGCCAGCAGTTGTCGGACAGAAACTTGGCTGAACACTGAAGCTTTCTTT. It encodes CASSCRTETWLNTEAFF. The V gene is TRBV27, the J gene TRBJ1-1; tentative D call: TRBD1 (6 bases). V lost 4 bases to trimming and J lost 0 bases, with 18 bases between them. CDR1 and CDR2 (germline): MNHEY, SMNVEV (reference sequence). The CDR3 has 17 amino acids.

The rearrangement joins TRBV9 to TRBJ2-7; 10 bases match TRBD2. Trimming removed 0 bases from V and 2 bases from J; junction bases left unmatched: 8. Germline CDR1 SGDLS, CDR2 YYNGEE. The CDR3 loop spans 17 amino acids. The CDR3 region has the DNA TGTGCCAGCAGCGTAGGCCTAGCGGGAGTCGGAACCTACGAGCAGTACTTC. This gives the protein CASSVGLAGVGTYEQYF.

This clonotype has a count of ten or more. This chain connects TRBV2 to TRBJ1-3, with D unresolved. Between the trimmed V and J ends, which lost 8 bases and 8 bases, there was a span of 13 bases. This CDR3 is 12 amino acids long. In germline, CDR1 is SNHLY, CDR2 FYNNEI. In DNA, the CDR3 is TGTGCCAGCGGGATGGAGGGAGACACCATATATTTT. It is translated as CASGMEGDTIYF.

This chain joins TRBV24-1 and TRBJ1-5, with no clear D. The CDR3 has 12 residues. Trimming cost V 4 bases and J 5 bases, with 5 bases left between them. From germline, CDR1 is KGHDR and CDR2 SFDVKD. CDR3 residues: CATSEQDQPQHF. DNA for the CDR3: TGTGCCACCAGTGAGCAGGATCAGCCCCAGCATTTT.

This clonotype was recorded a few times. A much bigger clone sits one base away, suggesting this may be a read error. The rearrangement links TRBV2 to TRBJ2-5, with D hard to call. CDR1 is SNHLY and CDR2 is FYNNEI in the germline V gene. This CDR3 has 13 residues. V gave up 1 base and J gave up 7 bases, with 10 bases separating them. CDR3 DNA sequence: TGTGCCAGCAGTGAAGAGGTAGGGATGACCCAGTACTTC. Translated, it gives CASSEEVGMTQYF.

CDR3 region: CASSLGWGADQPQHF. The CDR3 DNA reads TGTGCCAGCAGCCTGGGATGGGGGGCAGATCAGCCCCAGCATTTT. The chain uses TRBV5-8 and TRBJ1-5; TRBD1 might be the D (6 bases). The germline V and J ends were trimmed by 4 bases and 5 bases, with 16 bases remaining between them. Per the germline V gene, CDR1 is SGHTS and CDR2 is YDEGEE. The CDR3 has 15 amino acids.

This clonotype was counted ten times or more. Here the CDR3 DNA reads TGTGCCAGCAGTCCACAGGGATCCGGGGAGCTGTTTTTT. Translating it yields CASSPQGSGELFF. This sequence joins TRBV27 and TRBJ2-2, with a possible D match to TRBD1 (6 bases). Trimming cost V 5 bases and J 6 bases, with 10 bases left between them. Germline CDR1 MNHEY, CDR2 SMNVEV (reference sequence). This CDR3 has 13 residues.

The chain has TRBV7-8 and TRBJ1-5; TRBD1 matches at 12 bases. The length of the CDR3 is 18 residues. The V segment lost 0 bases and the J segment 7 bases; nucleotides outside the gene matches: 10. Germline V lookup: CDR1 SGHVS, CDR2 FQNEAQ. The CDR3 sequence: CASSLAGRDRGLRQPQHF. The CDR3 nucleotides read TGTGCCAGCAGCTTAGCGGGAAGGGACAGGGGGCTACGGCAGCCCCAGCATTTT.

The chain has TRBV24-1 and TRBJ2-1; unclear D gene. The CDR3 consists of 12 residues. The germline V gene encodes CDR1 KGHDR and CDR2 SFDVKD. Trimming left V 7 bases short and J 8 bases short, with 11 bases between. The CDR3 here is CATSILSDEQFF. In DNA form, the CDR3 reads TGTGCCACCAGCATCCTTTCGGATGAGCAGTTCTTC.

Regarding this clonotype: This clone may be a read error of a much larger clone one base away. The genes are TRBV28 and TRBJ2-7; D possibly corresponds to TRBD2 (7 bases). Trimming took off 6 bases at V and 3 bases at J, with 21 bases between the two ends. This CDR3 comprises 16 residues. CDR1 MDHEN and CDR2 SYDVKM come from the germline V gene. The CDR3 region has the DNA TGTGCCAGCAGCACCATGGGGGGGGCAAGTTACTACGAGCAGTACTTC. Encoded protein: CASSTMGGASYYEQYF.

In regard to this clonotype: A much bigger clone sits one base away, suggesting this may be a read error. CDR3 in amino acids: CASRIDGKDSSYEQYF. The DNA for the CDR3 is TGTGCCAGCAGAATTGATGGGAAAGACAGCTCCTACGAGCAGTACTTC. The rearrangement uses TRBV7-2 and TRBJ2-7, with D maybe TRBD1 (5 bases). Germline CDR1 and CDR2: SGHTA and FQGNSA. This CDR3 has 16 amino acids. V was trimmed by 6 bases and J by 0 bases, leaving 18 bases between them.

The V gene is TRBV29-1, the J gene TRBJ1-2, with 12 bases aligning to TRBD1. This CDR3 contains 18 residues. The V gene end was trimmed by 7 bases and the J gene end by 2 bases; junction bases not matched to a gene: 17. Looked up from germline, CDR1 is SQVTM and CDR2 is ANQGSEA. The CDR3 nucleotides read TGCAGCGCCCCCGTCCAGACTATGGGGACAGGGGGCAACTATGGCTACACCTTC. Protein sequence: CSAPVQTMGTGGNYGYTF.

This clonotype was found many times. The rearrangement uses TRBV20-1 and TRBJ2-4; D may be TRBD2 (6 bases). Trimming pared 7 bases from V and 3 bases from J, leaving 13 bases between. In germline, CDR1 is DFQATT, CDR2 SNEGSKA (reference sequence). The CDR3 extends over 13 amino acids. The CDR3 reads CSVGGLSKNIQYF. CDR3 DNA: TGCAGTGTTGGAGGGTTGAGCAAAAACATTCAGTACTTC.

This clonotype occurred many times. V is TRBV20-1 and J is TRBJ2-5, with unresolved D. Trimming cost V 1 base and J 3 bases, with 9 bases left between them. The CDR3 sequence is 13 residues long. CDR1 and CDR2 from the germline V gene are DFQATT and SNEGSKA (reference sequence). For the CDR3, the DNA is TGCAGTGCTAGAGTGCGTCAGAAAGAGACCCAGTACTTC. This codes for CSARVRQKETQYF.

This clonotype was counted many times. The chain couples TRBV12-3 or TRBV12-4 to TRBJ2-3; the match to TRBD2 covers 7 bases. The CDR3 length is 15 residues. Trimming removed 5 bases from V and 4 bases from J; junction bases left unmatched: 9. This CDR3 is CASSPSGIGADTQYF. The CDR3, as DNA: TGTGCCAGCAGTCCTAGCGGAATTGGGGCAGATACGCAGTATTTT.

The chain recombines TRBV7-2 with TRBJ1-4, with TRBD1 matching 7 bases. J gave up 8 bases and V 5 bases, and 8 bases lay outside the gene matches. The CDR3 loop spans 14 amino acids. CDR1 is SGHTA, CDR2 FQGNSA, per germline. This chain's CDR3 is CASSRDSGEEKLFF. The CDR3 DNA reads TGTGCCAGCAGCCGGGACAGCGGAGAGGAAAAACTGTTTTTT.

The V call is TRBV14, the J call TRBJ2-1; D is perhaps TRBD2 (5 bases). Trimming shortened V by 2 bases and J by 0 bases, and 14 bases separated the two germline ends. This CDR3 spans 17 amino acids. Germline V gene lookup returns CDR1 SGHDN and CDR2 FVKESK. The CDR3 sequence: CASSQLPRTSSYNEQFF. The CDR3 coding sequence is TGTGCCAGCAGCCAACTACCGCGTACTAGCTCCTACAATGAGCAGTTCTTC.